Below, 7 T cell receptor beta chains from the same sample are listed, as sequenced in a study of blood T cell repertoires in COVID-19. Generated by immunoSEQ multiplex PCR, the TCRdb table keeps only in-frame clones and is missing some. The sample lists roughly 280,000 clones, 89% occurring once. The source material was PBMCs or T cells enriched from blood (not recorded which). The source of these receptors is a woman aged 55-69 years who had recovered from COVID-19.

The rearrangement links TRBV2 to TRBJ1-3, with no clear D. CDR1 and CDR2 from the germline V gene are SNHLY and FYNNEI. The CDR3 sequence is 12 residues long. Between the trimmed V and J ends, which lost 8 bases and 3 bases, there was a span of 8 bases. CDR3 in DNA: TGTGCCAGCGCCTACAGTGGAAACACCATATATTTT. Translated: CASAYSGNTIYF.

J is TRBJ1-1 and V is TRBV13; D gene ambiguous. The V gene's germline CDR1 is PRHDT and CDR2 FYEKMQ (reference sequence). The CDR3 is 14 residues long. V was cut by 0 bases and J by 4 bases, with 9 bases left in between. The CDR3 reads CASSLGRRVTEAFF. The CDR3 nucleotides are TGTGCCAGCAGCTTAGGCCGGCGGGTCACTGAAGCTTTCTTT.

The chain couples TRBV10-3 to TRBJ1-6; 9 bases line up with TRBD1. Germline loops: CDR1 ENHRY, CDR2 SYGVKD. This CDR3 has 16 amino acids. Germline trimming cut 6 bases from V and 10 bases from J; bases unmatched to any gene: 13. CDR3 sequence reads: CAISYTTGGPGSPLHF. The CDR3 nucleotides are TGTGCCATCAGCTACACCACAGGGGGCCCAGGATCACCCCTCCACTTT.

This chain connects TRBV29-1 to TRBJ2-3, with TRBD2 identical over 7 bases. CDR1 and CDR2 from the germline V gene are SQVTM and ANQGSEA. The CDR3 consists of 14 residues. Losses at the gene ends were 6 bases for V and 1 base for J; bases not matched to a gene: 7. CDR3 region: CSVPASGGTDTQYF. The CDR3 DNA reads as TGCAGCGTCCCGGCTAGCGGTGGCACAGATACGCAGTATTTT.

This chain joins TRBV6-4 and TRBJ2-1; D gene uncertain. Trimming left V 3 bases short and J 4 bases short, with 7 bases between. The CDR3 length is 13 residues. Germline V CDR1 and CDR2: MRHNA, SNTAGT. The DNA of the CDR3 is TGTGCCAGCAGTGAGGGCAGGTACAATGAGCAGTTCTTC. Translation: CASSEGRYNEQFF.

Here the CDR3 reads CACTTGGGQPQHF. CDR3 sequence (DNA): TGTGCCTGCACCACAGGGGGCGGGCAGCCCCAGCATTTT. The genes are TRBV30 and TRBJ1-5, with 9 nucleotides matching TRBD1. Losses at the gene ends were 6 bases for V and 7 bases for J; bases not matched to a gene: 7. Germline V gene lookup returns CDR1 GTSNPN and CDR2 SVGIG (reference sequence). There are 13 residues in the CDR3.

The V and J genes are TRBV11-2 and TRBJ1-3; 7 positions agree with TRBD1. Germline V gene data show CDR1 as SGHAT and CDR2 as FQNNGV. This CDR3 has 12 amino acids. The junction had 2 bases not matched to a gene; V was cut back by 5 bases and J by 7 bases. DNA of the CDR3: TGTGCCAGCAGCATACAGGGGAACACCATATATTTT. Its translation is CASSIQGNTIYF.